Only a few counts were recorded for the clone carrying this TCR beta chain. Its antigen is not known. Trimming stripped 3 bases from V and 2 bases from J, with 12 bases between. CDR1 and CDR2 from the germline V gene are SGHRS and YFSETQ. The CDR3 totals 15 residues. The sample belongs to a study of beta chain features in type 1 diabetes. What was sequenced were expressed TCRB transcripts, since all of the isolated RNA had been reverse transcribed. Some clones are missing from TCRdb's copy, which holds only in-frame ones; the method was immunoSEQ multiplex PCR. The sample includes roughly 350,000 clones, 9.5% to 10% seen only once; the top ten take about 0.63%. Study outcomes and limitations: Within each of all four CD4+ subsets, Type 1 diabetes patients had TCRB CDR3s that were moderately but significantly shorter.

This chain connects TRBV5-1 to TRBJ2-1; D gene unclear. Sequencing used central memory CD4+ T cells from blood. This clonotype was sampled from a man aged 25 to 40 with type 1 diabetes. CDR3 nucleotides: TGCGCCAGCAGCTCCTTCAGCCTTACCTACAATGAGCAGTTCTTC. Protein product: CASSSFSLTYNEQFF.